One TCR beta chain is described in this entry. These data originate in a study of cytomegalovirus exposure and HLA in healthy donors. Whole-study context: Prior work identified 117 million unique TCR beta sequences in some 180 million T cells. As released early, the data held about 85 million unique TCRs from HLA-typed donors.

It was with 60 Vbeta and 13 Jbeta primers that the PCR ran. Assay: immunoSEQ multiplex PCR; the TCRdb copy retains only in-frame clones and omits some. The top ten hold approximately 5% of the sample, which has 150,000 to 200,000 clones, around 70% seen once. The CDR3 loop spans 13 amino acids. V was cut by 2 bases and J by 0 bases, with 4 bases left in between. The V gene's germline CDR1 is SNHLY and CDR2 FYNNEI. The chain uses TRBV2 and TRBJ1-1; D gene unclear. The receptor's source is a man between 18 and 29 years old in good health and CMV-seropositive. The specimen was PBMCs. The CDR3 spells CASSEFMNTEAFF. The CDR3, as DNA: TGTGCCAGCAGTGAATTCATGAACACTGAAGCTTTCTTT.